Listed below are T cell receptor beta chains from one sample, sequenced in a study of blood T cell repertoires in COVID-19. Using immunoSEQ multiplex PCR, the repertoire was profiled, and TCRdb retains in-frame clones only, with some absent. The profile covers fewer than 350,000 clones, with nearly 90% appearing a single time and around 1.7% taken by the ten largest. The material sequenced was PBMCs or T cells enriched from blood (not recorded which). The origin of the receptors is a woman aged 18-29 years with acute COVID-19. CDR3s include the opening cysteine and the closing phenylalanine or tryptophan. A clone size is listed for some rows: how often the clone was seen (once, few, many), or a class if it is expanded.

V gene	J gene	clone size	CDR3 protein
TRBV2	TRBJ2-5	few	CASIGGTSQGETQYF
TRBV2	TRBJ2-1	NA	CASSGGTSRFF
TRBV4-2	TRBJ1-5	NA	CASSYDRGGNQPQHF
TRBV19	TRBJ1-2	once	CASSPNRGYSGYTF
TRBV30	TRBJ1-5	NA	CAWTYGTGLNQPQHF
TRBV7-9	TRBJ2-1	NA	CASSLLAGGRPSVQFF
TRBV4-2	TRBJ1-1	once	CASSQDSSGRTEAFF
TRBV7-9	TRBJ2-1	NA	CASSWSGNEQFF
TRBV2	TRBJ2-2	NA	CASSERGARQNTGELFF
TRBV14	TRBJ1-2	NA	CASSQDRIEAGGYTF
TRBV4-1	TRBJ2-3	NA	CASSQDGLRQAQYF
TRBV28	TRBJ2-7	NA	CASSLPTTGTGTYEQYF
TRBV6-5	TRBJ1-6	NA	CASSYQSGQGSPLHF
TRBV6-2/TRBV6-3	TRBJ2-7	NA	CASSNDGVLTYEQYF
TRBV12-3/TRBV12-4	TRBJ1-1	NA	CASSLGGSAFF
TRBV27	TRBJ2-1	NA	CASSLMGLAGGSLGNEQFF
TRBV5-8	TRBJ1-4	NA	CASSLRTGAGNEKLFF
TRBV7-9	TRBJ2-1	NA	CASSPPRSPRNEQFF
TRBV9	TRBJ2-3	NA	CASSARLAGTTDTQYF
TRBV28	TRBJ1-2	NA	CASSYRTDSNYGYTF
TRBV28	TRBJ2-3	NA	CASSGLATLGDTQYF
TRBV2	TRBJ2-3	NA	CASSEGAYLNTDTQYF
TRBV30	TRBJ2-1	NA	CACNSGSSYNEQFF
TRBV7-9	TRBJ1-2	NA	CASSPGGQGVYGYTF
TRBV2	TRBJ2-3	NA	CASKGQGAIRTDTQYF
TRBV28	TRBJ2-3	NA	CASSSSRGGTDTQYF
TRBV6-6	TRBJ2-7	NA	CASSLLAGRGYEQYF
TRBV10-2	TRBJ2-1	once	CASGGGFSGSSYNEQFF
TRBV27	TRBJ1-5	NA	CASSNRNSNQPQHF
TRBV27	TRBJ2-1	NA	CASGQVGYNEQFF
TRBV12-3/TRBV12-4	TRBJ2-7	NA	CASSPTGSYEQYF
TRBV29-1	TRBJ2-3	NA	CSVEFEPQYF
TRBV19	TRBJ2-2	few	CASSIGFFVAGELFF